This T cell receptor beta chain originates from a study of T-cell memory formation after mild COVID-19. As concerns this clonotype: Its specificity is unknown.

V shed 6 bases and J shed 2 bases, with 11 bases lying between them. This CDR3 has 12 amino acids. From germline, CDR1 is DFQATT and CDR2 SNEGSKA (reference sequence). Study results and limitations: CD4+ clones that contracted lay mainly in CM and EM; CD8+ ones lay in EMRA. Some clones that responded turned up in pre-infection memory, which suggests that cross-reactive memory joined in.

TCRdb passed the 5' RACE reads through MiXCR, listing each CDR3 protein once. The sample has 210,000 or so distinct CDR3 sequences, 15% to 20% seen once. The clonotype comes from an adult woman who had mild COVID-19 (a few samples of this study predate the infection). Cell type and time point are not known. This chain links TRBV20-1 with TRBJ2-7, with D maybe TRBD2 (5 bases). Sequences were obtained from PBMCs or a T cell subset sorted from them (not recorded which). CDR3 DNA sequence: TGCAGTGCCGAGAGGGCAACCTACGAGCAGTACTTC. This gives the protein CSAERATYEQYF.